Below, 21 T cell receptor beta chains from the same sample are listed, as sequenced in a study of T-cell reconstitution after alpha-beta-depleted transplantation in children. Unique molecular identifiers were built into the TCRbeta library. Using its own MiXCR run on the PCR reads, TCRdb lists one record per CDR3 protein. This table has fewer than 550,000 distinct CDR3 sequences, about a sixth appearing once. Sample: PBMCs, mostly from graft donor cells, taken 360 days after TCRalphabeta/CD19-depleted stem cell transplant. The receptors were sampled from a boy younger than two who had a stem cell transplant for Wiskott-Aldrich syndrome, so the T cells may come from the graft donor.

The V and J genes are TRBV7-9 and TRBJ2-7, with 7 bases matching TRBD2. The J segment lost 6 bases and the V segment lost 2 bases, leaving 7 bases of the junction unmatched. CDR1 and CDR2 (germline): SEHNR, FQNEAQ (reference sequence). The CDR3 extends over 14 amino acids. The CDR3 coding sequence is TGTGCCAGCAGCTTAAGGGAGCGGGATAGCGAGCAGTACTTC. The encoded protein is CASSLRERDSEQYF. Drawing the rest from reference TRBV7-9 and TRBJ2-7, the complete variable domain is DTGVSQNPRHKITKRGQNVTFRCDPISEHNRLYWYRQTLGQGPEFLTYFQNEAQLEKSRLLSDRFSAERPKGSFSTLEIQRTEQGDSAMYLCASSLRERDSEQYFGPGTRLTVT.

CDR3 region: CSVAVGNTGELFF. DNA for the CDR3: TGCAGCGTAGCCGTAGGGAACACCGGGGAGCTGTTTTTT. The chain uses TRBV29-1 and TRBJ2-2, with no clear D. The CDR3 has 13 residues. V lost 6 bases and J 1 base, leaving 9 bases between the germline ends. Looked up from germline, CDR1 is SQVTM and CDR2 is ANQGSEA.

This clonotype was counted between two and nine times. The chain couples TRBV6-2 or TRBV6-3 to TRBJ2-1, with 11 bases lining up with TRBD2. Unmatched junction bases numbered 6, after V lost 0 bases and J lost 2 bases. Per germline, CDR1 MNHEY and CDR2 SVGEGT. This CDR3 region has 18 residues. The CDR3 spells CASSYSFRLAGPYNEQFF. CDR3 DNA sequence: TGTGCCAGCAGTTACTCCTTCAGACTAGCGGGGCCCTACAATGAGCAGTTCTTC.

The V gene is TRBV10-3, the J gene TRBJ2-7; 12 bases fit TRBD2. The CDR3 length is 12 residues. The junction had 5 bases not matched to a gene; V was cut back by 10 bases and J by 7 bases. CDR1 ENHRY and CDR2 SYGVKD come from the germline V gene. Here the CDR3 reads CATRLAGVEQYF. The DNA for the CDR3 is TGTGCCACCCGACTAGCGGGGGTTGAGCAGTACTTC.

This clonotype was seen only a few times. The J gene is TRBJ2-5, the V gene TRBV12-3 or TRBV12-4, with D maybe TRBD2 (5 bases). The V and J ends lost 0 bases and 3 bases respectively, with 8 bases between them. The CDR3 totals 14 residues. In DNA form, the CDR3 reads TGTGCCAGCAGTTTAGCCCTAGCTGAAGAGACCCAGTACTTC. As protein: CASSLALAEETQYF.

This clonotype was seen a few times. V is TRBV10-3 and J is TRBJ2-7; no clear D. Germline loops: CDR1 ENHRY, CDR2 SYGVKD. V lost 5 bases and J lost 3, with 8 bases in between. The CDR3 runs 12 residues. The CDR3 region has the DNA TGTGCCATCAGTAAGAGGAGCTACGAGCAGTACTTC. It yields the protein CAISKRSYEQYF.

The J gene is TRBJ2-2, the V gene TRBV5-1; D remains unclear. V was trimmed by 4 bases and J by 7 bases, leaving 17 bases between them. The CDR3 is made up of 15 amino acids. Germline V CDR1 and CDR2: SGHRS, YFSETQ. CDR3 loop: CASSLAWGGDGELFF. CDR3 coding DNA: TGCGCCAGCAGCCTCGCCTGGGGTGGGGACGGGGAGCTGTTTTTT.

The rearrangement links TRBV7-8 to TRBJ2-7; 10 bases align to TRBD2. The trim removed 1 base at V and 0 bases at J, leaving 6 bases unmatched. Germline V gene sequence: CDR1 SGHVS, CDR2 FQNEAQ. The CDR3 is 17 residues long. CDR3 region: CASSLGLAGVSSYEQYF. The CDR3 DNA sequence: TGTGCCAGCAGCTTAGGGCTAGCGGGAGTTTCCTCCTACGAGCAGTACTTC. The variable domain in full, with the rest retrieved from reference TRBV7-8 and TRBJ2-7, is GAGVSQSPRYKVAKRGQDVALRCDPISGHVSLFWYQQALGQGPEFLTYFQNEAQLDKSGLPSDRFFAERPEGSVSTLKIQRTQQEDSAVYLCASSLGLAGVSSYEQYFGPGTRLTVT.

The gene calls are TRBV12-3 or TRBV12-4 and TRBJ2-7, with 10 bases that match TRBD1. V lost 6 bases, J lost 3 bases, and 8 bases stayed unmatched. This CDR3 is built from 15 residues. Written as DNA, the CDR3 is TGTGCCAGCAGCCAACGGGGACAGGGGAACTACGAGCAGTACTTC. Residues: CASSQRGQGNYEQYF.

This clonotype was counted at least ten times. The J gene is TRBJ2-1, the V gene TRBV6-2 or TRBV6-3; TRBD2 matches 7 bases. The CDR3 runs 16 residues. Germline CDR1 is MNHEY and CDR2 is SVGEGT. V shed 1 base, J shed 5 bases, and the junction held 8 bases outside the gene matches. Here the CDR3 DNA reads TGTGCCAGCAGTTACTTCGGGAGGACACCTGACAATGAGCAGTTCTTC. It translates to CASSYFGRTPDNEQFF.

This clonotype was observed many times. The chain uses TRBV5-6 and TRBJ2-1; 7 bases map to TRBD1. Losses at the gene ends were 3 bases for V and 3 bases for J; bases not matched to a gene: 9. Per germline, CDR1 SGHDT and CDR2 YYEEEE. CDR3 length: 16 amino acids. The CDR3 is CASSYKDRILYNEQFF. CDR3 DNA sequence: TGTGCCAGCAGCTATAAGGACAGGATCCTCTACAATGAGCAGTTCTTC.

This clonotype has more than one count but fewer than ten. The CDR3: CASSSYSGGASTDTQYF. The CDR3 DNA reads as TGTGCCAGCAGCTCATATAGCGGGGGAGCTAGCACAGATACGCAGTATTTT. The chain links TRBV6-1 to TRBJ2-3, with 9 nucleotides matching TRBD2. Trimming took 6 bases from V and 0 from J; bases not matched to a gene: 10. This CDR3 spans 17 amino acids. CDR1 is MNHNS, CDR2 SASEGT, per germline.

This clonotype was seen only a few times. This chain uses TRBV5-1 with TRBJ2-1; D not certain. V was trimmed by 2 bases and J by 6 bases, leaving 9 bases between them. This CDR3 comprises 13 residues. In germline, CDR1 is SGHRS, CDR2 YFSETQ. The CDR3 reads CASSLRQINEQFF. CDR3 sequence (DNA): TGCGCCAGCAGCTTACGGCAGATCAATGAGCAGTTCTTC. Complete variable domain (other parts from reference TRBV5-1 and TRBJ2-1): KAGVTQTPRYLIKTRGQQVTLSCSPISGHRSVSWYQQTPGQGLQFLFEYFSETQRNKGNFPGRFSGRQFSNSRSEMNVSTLELGDSALYLCASSLRQINEQFFGPGTRLTVL.

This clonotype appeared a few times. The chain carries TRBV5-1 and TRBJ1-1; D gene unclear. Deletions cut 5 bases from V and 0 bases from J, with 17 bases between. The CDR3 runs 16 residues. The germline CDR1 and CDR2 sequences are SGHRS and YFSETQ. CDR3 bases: TGCGCCAGCAGGGATGGTCACGGGCGGATGAACACTGAAGCTTTCTTT. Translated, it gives CASRDGHGRMNTEAFF.

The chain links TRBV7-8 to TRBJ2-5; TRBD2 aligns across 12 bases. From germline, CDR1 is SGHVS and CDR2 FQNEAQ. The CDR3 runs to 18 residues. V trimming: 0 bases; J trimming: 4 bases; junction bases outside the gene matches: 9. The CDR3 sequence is CASSLAGLAGNHRETQYF. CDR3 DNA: TGTGCCAGCAGCTTAGCGGGACTAGCGGGTAACCACAGAGAGACCCAGTACTTC.

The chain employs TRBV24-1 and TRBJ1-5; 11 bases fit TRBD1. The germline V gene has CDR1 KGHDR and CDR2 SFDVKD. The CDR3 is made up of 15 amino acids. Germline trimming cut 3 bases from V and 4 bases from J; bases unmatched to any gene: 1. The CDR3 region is CATSDGQGANQPQHF. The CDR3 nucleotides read TGTGCCACCAGTGATGGACAGGGGGCAAATCAGCCCCAGCATTTT.

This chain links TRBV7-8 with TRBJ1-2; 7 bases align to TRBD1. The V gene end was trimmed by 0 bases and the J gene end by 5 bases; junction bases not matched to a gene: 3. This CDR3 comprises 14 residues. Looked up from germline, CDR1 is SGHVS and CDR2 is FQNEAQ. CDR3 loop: CASSLAGTAYGYTF. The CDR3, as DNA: TGTGCCAGCAGCTTAGCCGGGACAGCTTATGGCTACACCTTC. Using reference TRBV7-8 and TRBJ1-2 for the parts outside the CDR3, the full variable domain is GAGVSQSPRYKVAKRGQDVALRCDPISGHVSLFWYQQALGQGPEFLTYFQNEAQLDKSGLPSDRFFAERPEGSVSTLKIQRTQQEDSAVYLCASSLAGTAYGYTFGSGTRLTVV.

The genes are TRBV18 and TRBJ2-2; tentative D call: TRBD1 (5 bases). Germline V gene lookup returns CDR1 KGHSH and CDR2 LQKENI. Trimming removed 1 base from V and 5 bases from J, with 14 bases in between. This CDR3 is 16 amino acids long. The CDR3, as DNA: TGTGCCAGCTCACCACGAGCAGGGAAAGTAACCGGGGAGCTGTTTTTT. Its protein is CASSPRAGKVTGELFF.

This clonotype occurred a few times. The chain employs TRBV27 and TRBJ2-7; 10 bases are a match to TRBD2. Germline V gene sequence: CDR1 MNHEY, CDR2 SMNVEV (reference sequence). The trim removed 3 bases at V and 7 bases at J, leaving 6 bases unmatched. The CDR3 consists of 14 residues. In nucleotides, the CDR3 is TGTGCCAGCAGTTTTCTAGCGGGAGACCGGGAGCAGTACTTC. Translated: CASSFLAGDREQYF.

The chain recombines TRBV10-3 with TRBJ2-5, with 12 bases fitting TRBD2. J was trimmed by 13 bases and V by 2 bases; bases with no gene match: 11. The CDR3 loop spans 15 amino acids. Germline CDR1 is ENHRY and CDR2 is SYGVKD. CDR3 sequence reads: CAISEGRTSGVRAYF. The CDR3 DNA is TGTGCCATCAGTGAGGGCCGGACTAGCGGGGTACGGGCGTACTTC.

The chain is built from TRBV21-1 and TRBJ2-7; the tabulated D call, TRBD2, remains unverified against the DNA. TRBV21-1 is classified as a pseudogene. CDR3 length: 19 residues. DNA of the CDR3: TGTGCCAGCAGCAAAGGGAGGGGCCCTGATGTCGTGCGGATGGACGAGCAGTACTTC. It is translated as CASSKGRGPDVVRMDEQYF.